This T cell receptor beta chain originates from a study of OX40 agonist ivuxolimab in advanced cancers. Study outcomes and limitations: Expanded peripheral T-cell antigen specificity went undetermined.

The protocol was immunoSEQ multiplex PCR, while the TCRdb copy is restricted to in-frame clones and leaves out a portion. The data hold around 53,000 clones, with around 85% observed a single time. There are 13 residues in the CDR3. Trimming took 6 bases from V and 4 from J, leaving 11 bases between them. In germline, CDR1 is SEHNR, CDR2 FQNEAQ (reference sequence). About this clone: Its target is not known.

Blood specimens came from baseline, cycle 4 day 1, and cycle 7 day 1. V is TRBV7-9 and J is TRBJ2-3, with no clear D. The material was CD4+ or CD8+ T cells sorted from blood, obtained in a trial of the OX40 agonist ivuxolimab. The clonotype originates from an adult with an advanced solid tumor such as melanoma, head and neck, liver or kidney cancer. In nucleotides, the CDR3 is TGTGCCAGCAGATCTTACGTGGCAGATACGCAGTATTTT. Its protein product is CASRSYVADTQYF.